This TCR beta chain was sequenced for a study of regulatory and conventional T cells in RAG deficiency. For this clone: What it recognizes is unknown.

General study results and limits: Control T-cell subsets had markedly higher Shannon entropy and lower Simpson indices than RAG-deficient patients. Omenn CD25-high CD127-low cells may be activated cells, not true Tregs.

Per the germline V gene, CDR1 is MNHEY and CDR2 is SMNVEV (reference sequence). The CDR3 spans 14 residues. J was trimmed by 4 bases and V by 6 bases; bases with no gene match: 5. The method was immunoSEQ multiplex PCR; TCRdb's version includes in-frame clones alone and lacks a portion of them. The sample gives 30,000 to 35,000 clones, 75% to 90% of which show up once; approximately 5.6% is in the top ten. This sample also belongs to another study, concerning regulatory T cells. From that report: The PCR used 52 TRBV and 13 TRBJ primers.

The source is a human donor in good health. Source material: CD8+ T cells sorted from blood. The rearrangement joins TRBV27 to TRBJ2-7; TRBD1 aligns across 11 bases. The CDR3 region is CASSPGQGGYEQYF. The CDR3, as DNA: TGTGCCAGCAGCCCGGGACAGGGGGGTTACGAGCAGTACTTC.